This T cell receptor beta chain was profiled in a study of CD8+ T cells in alopecia areata. As the sequencing template, cDNA was produced by extracting RNA and reverse transcribing it. The protocol was immunoSEQ multiplex PCR, while the TCRdb copy is restricted to in-frame clones and leaves out a portion. The repertoire holds some 180,000 clones, with approximately 51% as singletons. The treatment was: oral pan-JAK inhibitor, 5-10 mg twice daily. This clonotype originated in a human donor with alopecia areata. The sequenced sample was CD8+ T cells sorted from blood, obtained around week 53, from a patient treated with tofacitinib.

For the CDR3, the DNA is TGTGCCAGCAGCCAAGATTGGTACGAGCAGTACTTC. Translation gives CASSQDWYEQYF. V and J are TRBV14 and TRBJ2-7; D not certain. CDR1 is SGHDN and CDR2 is FVKESK in the germline V gene. The CDR3 covers 12 residues. Trimming removed 0 bases at V and 4 bases at J, with 4 bases between.